The source of this TCR beta chain is a study of glioma-infiltrating T cells after dendritic cell vaccination. About the research overall: Treatment, given 2003 to 2012, was autologous tumor lysate-pulsed dendritic cell vaccination.

The time point was: after dendritic cell vaccination, including at tumor progression/relapse. Germline CDR1 is GTSNPN and CDR2 is SVGIG (reference sequence). The V gene end was trimmed by 2 bases and the J gene end by 3 bases; junction bases not matched to a gene: 9. The CDR3 is 16 amino acids. Method: immunoSEQ multiplex PCR; TCRdb's copy keeps in-frame clones and lacks some. Of 45,000 to 60,000 clones detected, roughly four fifths appear once; the ten largest clones hold approximately 15%. The material was blood, obtained after dendritic cell vaccination. This TCR derives from a human donor with glioblastoma. This sequence joins TRBV30 and TRBJ2-5, with 10 nucleotides matching TRBD2. CDR3 sequence reads: CAWSTGASGGEETQYF. DNA for the CDR3: TGTGCCTGGAGTACCGGGGCTAGCGGGGGTGAAGAGACCCAGTACTTC.